This T cell receptor beta chain appears in the sequencing data of a study of T cells in Graves' hyperthyroidism and ophthalmopathy. General observations from the study: Ophthalmopathy was told apart from stable hyperthyroidism by a 13 V-J model. Progression to ophthalmopathy was predicted a median of 6.5 months early.

Diagnoses used clinical symptoms, serum thyroxine and TRAb, thyroid ultrasound and orbital computed tomography. Researchers amplified the TCR beta CDR3 regions from RNA transcripts. HTBI primers were the set used in a first-round RT-PCR of the TCR CDR3. A single record per CDR3 protein comes from TCRdb applying MiXCR to the multiplex PCR reads. The sample lists about 610,000 distinct CDR3 sequences; about 15% were seen once. Regarding this clonotype: Its target is unknown.

The trim removed 2 bases at V and 3 bases at J, leaving 10 bases unmatched. This CDR3 region has 17 residues. Per the germline V gene, CDR1 is LGHNA and CDR2 is YNFKEQ. The J gene is TRBJ1-1, the V gene TRBV4-2, with 9 bases identical to TRBD1. This receptor was taken from a woman in her thirties or forties with Graves' ophthalmopathy. The sequenced sample consisted of blood. The CDR3 reads CASSQPTTQGAYTEAFF. As DNA, the CDR3 is TGTGCCAGCAGCCAACCAACGACACAGGGGGCGTACACTGAAGCTTTCTTT.